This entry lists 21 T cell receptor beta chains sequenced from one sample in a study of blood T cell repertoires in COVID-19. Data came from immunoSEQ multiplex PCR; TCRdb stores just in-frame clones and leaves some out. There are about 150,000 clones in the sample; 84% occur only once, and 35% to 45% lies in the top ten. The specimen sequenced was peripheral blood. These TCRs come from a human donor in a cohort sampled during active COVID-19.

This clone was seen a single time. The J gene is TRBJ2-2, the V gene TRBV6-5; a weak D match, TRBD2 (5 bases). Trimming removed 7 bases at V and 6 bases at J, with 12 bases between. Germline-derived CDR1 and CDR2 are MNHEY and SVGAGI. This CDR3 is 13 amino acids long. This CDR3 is CASMRTVPGELFF. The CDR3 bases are TGTGCCAGCATGAGGACTGTCCCCGGGGAGCTGTTTTTT.

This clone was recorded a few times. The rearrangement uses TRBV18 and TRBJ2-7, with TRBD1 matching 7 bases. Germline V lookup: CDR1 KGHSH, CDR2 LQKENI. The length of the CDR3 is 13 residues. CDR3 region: CASSPGTDYQQYV. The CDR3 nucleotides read TGTGCCAGCTCTCCCGGGACAGACTACCAGCAGTACGTC.

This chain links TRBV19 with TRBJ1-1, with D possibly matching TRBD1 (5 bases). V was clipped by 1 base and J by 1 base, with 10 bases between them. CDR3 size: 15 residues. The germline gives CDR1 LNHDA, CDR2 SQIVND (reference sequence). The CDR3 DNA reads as TGTGCCAGTAGTATAGGGAGACAGTGGAACACTGAAGCTTTCTTT. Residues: CASSIGRQWNTEAFF.

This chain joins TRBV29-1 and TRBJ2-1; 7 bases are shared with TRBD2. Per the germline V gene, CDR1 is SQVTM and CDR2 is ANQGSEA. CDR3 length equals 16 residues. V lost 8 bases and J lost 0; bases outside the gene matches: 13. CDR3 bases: TGCAGCTTGGGGGGGAGCGTCACTAGCTCCTACAATGAGCAGTTCTTC. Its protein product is CSLGGSVTSSYNEQFF.

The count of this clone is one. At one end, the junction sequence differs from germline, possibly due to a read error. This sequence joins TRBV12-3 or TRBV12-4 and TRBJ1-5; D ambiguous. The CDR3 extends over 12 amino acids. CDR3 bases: TGTGCCAGCACCTTTAGCGATCAGCCCCAGCATTTT. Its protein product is CASTFSDQPQHF.

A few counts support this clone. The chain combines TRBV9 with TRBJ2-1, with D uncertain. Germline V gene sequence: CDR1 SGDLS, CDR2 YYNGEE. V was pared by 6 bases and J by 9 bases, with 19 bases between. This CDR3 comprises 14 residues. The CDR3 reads CASTPSGGVSEQFF. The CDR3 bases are TGTGCCAGCACGCCCTCCGGTGGTGTTAGTGAGCAGTTCTTC. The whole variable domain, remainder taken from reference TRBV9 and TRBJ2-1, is DSGVTQTPKHLITATGQRVTLRCSPRSGDLSVYWYQQSLDQGLQFLIQYYNGEERAKGNILERFSAQQFPDLHSELNLSSLELGDSALYFCASTPSGGVSEQFFGPGTRLTVL.

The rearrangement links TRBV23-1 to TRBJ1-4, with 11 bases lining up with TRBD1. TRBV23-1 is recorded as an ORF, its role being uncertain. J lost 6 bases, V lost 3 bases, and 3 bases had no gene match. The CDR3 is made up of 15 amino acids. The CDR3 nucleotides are TGCGCCAGCAGTCAGCCGGGACAGGGGGATGAAAAACTGTTTTTT. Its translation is CASSQPGQGDEKLFF.

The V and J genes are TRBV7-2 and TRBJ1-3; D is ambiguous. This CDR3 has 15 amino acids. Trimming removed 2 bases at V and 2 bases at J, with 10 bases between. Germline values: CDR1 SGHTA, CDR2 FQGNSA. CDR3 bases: TGTGCCAGCAGCTTATTCCAGGAAGCTGGAAACACCATATATTTT. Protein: CASSLFQEAGNTIYF.

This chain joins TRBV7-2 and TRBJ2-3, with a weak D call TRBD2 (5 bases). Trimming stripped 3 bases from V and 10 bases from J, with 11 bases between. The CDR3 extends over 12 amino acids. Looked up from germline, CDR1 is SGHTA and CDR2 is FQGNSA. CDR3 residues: CASSLDSWPQYF. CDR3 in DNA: TGTGCCAGCAGCTTGGACTCATGGCCGCAGTATTTT.

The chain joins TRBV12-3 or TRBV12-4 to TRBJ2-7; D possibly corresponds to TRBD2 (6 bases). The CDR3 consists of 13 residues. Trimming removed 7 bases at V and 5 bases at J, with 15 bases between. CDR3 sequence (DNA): TGTGCCAGCACCCAAGCAGGGAGGAACGAGCAGTACTTC. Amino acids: CASTQAGRNEQYF.

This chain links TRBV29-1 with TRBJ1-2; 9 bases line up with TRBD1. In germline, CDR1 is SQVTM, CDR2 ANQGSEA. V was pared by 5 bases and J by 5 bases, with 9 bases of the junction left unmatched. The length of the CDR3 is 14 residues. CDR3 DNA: TGCAGCGTTCTGAAGGGGACAGGGACGTATGGCTACACCTTC. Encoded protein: CSVLKGTGTYGYTF.

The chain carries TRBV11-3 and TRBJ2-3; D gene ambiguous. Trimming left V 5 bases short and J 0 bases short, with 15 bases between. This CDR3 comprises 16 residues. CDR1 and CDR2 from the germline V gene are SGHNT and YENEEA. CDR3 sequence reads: CASSPQPMTSTDTQYF. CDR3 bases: TGTGCCAGCAGCCCGCAGCCTATGACTAGCACAGATACGCAGTATTTT.

The CDR3 region is CATSDQAGGKIDTQYF. DNA of the CDR3: TGTGCCACCAGTGATCAGGCCGGGGGGAAAATAGATACGCAGTATTTT. This sequence joins TRBV24-1 and TRBJ2-3; 7 nucleotides line up with TRBD2. Germline CDR1 is KGHDR and CDR2 is SFDVKD. Trimming cost V 3 bases and J 5 bases; bases outside gene matches: 10. This CDR3 comprises 16 residues.

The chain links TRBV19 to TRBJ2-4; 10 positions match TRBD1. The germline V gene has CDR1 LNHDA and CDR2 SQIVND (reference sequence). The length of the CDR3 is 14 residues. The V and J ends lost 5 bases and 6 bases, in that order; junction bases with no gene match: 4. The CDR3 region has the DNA TGTGCCAGTAGTCTCCGGGACAGGGGAAACATTCAGTACTTC. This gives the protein CASSLRDRGNIQYF.

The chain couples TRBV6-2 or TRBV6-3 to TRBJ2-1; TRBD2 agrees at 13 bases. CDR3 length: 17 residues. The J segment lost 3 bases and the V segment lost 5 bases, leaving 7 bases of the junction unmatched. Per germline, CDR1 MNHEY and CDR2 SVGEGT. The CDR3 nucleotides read TGTGCCAGCAGTATGCCGGGACTAGCGGGAAACTACAATGAGCAGTTCTTC. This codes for CASSMPGLAGNYNEQFF.

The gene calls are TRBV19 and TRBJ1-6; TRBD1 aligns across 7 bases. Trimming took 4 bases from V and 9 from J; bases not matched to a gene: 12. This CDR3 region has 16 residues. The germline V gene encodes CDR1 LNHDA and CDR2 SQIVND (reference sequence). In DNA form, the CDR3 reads TGTGCCAGTAGTAGGACAGGAGACCTAGGGGGTTCACCCCTCCACTTT. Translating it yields CASSRTGDLGGSPLHF.

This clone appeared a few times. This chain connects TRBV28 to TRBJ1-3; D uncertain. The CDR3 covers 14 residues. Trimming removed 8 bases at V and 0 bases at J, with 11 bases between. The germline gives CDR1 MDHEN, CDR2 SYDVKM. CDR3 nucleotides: TGTGCCAGCCTAACAGAGTCCTCTGGAAACACCATATATTTT. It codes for CASLTESSGNTIYF.

The CDR3 nucleotides read TGTGCCAGCAAACCGGGACAGGGGGCTAACTATGGCTACACCTTC. This gives the protein CASKPGQGANYGYTF. The genes are TRBV6-4 and TRBJ1-2, with TRBD1 identical over 11 bases. CDR3 length: 15 residues. Germline V gene data show CDR1 as MRHNA and CDR2 as SNTAGT. V was pared by 7 bases and J by 0 bases, with 4 bases of the junction left unmatched.

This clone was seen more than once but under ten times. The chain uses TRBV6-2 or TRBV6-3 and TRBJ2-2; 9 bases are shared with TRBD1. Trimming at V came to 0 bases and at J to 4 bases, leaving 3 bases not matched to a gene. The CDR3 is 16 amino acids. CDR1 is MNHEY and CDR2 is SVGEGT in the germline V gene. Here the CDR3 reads CASSYSAQGATGELFF. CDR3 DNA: TGTGCCAGCAGTTACTCGGCACAGGGGGCCACCGGGGAGCTGTTTTTT.

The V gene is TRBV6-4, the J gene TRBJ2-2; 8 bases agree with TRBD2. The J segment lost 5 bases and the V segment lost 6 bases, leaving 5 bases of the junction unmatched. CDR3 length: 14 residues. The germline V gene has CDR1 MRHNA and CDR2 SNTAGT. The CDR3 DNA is TGTGCCAGCAGACGGGAGGGCCGTACCGGGGAGCTGTTTTTT. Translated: CASRREGRTGELFF.

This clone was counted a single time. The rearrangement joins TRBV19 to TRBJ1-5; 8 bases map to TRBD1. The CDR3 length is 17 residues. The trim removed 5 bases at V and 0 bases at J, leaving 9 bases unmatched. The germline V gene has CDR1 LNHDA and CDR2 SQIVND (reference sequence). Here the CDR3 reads CASSPIDRGYSNQPQHF. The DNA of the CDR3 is TGTGCCAGTAGTCCTATAGACAGGGGCTATAGCAATCAGCCCCAGCATTTT.